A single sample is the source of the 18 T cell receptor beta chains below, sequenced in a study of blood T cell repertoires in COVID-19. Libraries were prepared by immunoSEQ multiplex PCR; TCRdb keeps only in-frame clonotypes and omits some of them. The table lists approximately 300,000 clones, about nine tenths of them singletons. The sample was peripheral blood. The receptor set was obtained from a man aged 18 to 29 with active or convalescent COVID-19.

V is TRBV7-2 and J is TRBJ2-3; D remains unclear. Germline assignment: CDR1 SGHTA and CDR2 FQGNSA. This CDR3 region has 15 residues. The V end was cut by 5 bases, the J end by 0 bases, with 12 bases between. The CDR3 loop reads CASSPRSTSTDTQYF. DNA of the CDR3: TGTGCCAGCAGCCCCCGGAGCACTAGCACAGATACGCAGTATTTT.

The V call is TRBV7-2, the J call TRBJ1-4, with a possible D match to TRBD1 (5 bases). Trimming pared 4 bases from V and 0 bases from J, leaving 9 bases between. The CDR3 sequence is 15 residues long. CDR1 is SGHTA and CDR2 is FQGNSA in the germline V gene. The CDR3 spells CASSYRSATNEKLFF. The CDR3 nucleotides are TGTGCCAGCAGCTACAGGAGTGCAACTAATGAAAAACTGTTTTTT.

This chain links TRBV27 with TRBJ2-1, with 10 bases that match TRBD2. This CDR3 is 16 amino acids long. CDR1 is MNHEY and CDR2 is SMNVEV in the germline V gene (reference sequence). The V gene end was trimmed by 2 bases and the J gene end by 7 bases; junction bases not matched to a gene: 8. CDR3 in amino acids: CASSLGAGGVRNEQFF. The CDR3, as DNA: TGTGCCAGCAGTTTAGGAGCGGGAGGGGTTAGGAATGAGCAGTTCTTC.

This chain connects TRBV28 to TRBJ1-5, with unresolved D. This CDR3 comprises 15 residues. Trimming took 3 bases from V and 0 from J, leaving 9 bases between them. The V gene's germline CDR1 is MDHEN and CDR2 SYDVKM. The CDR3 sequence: CASSFSGPSNQPQHF. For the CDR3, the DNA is TGTGCCAGCAGTTTTTCAGGTCCTAGCAATCAGCCCCAGCATTTT.

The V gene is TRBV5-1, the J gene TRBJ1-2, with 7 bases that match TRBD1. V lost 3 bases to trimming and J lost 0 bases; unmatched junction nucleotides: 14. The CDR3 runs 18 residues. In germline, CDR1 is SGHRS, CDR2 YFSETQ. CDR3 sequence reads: CASSSSRDRHLSNYGYTF. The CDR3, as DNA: TGCGCCAGCAGCTCGAGCCGGGACAGACACCTGTCTAACTATGGCTACACCTTC.

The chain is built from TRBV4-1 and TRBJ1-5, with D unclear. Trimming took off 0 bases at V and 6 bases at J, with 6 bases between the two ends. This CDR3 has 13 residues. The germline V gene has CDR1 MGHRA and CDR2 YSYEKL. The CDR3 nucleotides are TGCGCCAGCAGCCAAGATCTCGGTCAGCCCCAGCATTTT. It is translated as CASSQDLGQPQHF.

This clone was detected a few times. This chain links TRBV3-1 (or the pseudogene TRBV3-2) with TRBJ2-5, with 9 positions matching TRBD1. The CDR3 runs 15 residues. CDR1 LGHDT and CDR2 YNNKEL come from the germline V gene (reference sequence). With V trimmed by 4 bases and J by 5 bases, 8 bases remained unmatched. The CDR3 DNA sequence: TGTGCCAGCAGCCGCGGGACAGGGAGAGGGGAGACCCAGTACTTC. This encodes CASSRGTGRGETQYF.

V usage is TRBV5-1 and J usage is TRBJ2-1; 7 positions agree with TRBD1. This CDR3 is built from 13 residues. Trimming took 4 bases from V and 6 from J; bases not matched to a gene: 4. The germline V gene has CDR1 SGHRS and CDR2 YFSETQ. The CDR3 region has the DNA TGCGCCAGCAGCCCACGGACAGGCAATGAGCAGTTCTTC. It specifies CASSPRTGNEQFF.

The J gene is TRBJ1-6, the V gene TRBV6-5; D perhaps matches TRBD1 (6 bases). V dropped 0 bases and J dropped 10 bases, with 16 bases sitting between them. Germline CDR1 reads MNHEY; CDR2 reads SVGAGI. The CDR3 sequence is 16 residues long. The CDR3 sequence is CASSYSMGALGSPLHF. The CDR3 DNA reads TGTGCCAGCAGTTACTCGATGGGGGCACTCGGGTCACCCCTCCACTTT.

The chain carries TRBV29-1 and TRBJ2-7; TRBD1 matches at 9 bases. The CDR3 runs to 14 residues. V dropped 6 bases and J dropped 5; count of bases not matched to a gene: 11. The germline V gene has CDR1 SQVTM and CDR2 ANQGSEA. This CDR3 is CSVEGWTGVHEQYF. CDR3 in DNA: TGCAGCGTGGAGGGTTGGACAGGGGTGCACGAGCAGTACTTC.

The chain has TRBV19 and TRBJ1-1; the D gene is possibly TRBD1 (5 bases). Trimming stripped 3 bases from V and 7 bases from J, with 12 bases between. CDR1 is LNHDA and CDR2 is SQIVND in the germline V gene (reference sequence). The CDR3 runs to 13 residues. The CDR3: CASSIMGLVEAFF. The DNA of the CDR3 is TGTGCCAGTAGTATCATGGGGCTAGTTGAAGCTTTCTTT. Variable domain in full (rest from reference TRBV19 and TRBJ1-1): DGGITQSPKYLFRKEGQNVTLSCEQNLNHDAMYWYRQDPGQGLRLIYYSQIVNDFQKGDIAEGYSVSREKKESFPLTVTSAQKNPTAFYLCASSIMGLVEAFFGQGTRLTVV.

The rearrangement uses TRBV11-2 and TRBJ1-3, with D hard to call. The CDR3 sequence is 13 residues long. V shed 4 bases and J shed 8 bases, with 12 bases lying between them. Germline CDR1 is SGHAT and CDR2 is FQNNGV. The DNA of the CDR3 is TGTGCCAGCAGCTCACGCCGGTCTGACACCATATATTTT. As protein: CASSSRRSDTIYF.

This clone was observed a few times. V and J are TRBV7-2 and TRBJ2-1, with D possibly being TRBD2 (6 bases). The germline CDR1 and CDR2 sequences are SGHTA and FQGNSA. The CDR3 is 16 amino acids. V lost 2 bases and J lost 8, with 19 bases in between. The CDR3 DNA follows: TGTGCCAGCAGCTTAAACATGGCGGGGAAGGTATATGAGCAGTTCTTC. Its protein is CASSLNMAGKVYEQFF.

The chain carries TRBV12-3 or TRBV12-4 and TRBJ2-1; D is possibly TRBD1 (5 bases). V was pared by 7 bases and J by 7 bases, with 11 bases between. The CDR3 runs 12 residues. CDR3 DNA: TGTGCCAGCACCCCCGACAGTAATGAGCAGTTCTTC. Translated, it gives CASTPDSNEQFF.

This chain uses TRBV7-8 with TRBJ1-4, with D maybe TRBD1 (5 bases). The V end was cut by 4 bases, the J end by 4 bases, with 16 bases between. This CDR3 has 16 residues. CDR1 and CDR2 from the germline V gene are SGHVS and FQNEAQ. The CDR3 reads CASSSPQGLNNEKLFF. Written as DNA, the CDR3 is TGTGCCAGCAGCTCACCCCAGGGACTCAATAATGAAAAACTGTTTTTT.

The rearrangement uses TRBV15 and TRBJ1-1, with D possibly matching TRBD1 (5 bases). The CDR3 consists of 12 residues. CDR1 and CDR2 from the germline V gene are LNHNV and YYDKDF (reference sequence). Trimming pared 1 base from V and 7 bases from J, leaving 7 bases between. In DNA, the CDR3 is TGTGCCACCAGCAGAGTTGACAGTGAAGCTTTCTTT. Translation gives CATSRVDSEAFF.

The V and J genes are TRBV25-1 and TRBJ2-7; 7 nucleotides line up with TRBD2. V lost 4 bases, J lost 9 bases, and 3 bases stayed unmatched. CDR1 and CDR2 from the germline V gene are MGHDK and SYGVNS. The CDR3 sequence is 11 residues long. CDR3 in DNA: TGTGCCAGCAGTGGGGGGGGACTGCAGTACTTC. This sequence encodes CASSGGGLQYF.

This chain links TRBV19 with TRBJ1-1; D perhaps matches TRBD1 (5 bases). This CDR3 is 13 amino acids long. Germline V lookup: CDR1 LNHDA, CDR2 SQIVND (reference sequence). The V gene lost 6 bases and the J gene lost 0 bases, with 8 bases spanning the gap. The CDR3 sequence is CASRVQVNTEAFF. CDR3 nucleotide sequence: TGTGCCAGTAGGGTACAGGTGAACACTGAAGCTTTCTTT.